These 10 T cell receptor beta chains were all obtained from the same sample, sequenced in a study of blood T cell repertoires in COVID-19. Produced via immunoSEQ multiplex PCR; TCRdb's table is partial and in-frame only. Altogether roughly 50,000 clones are present, about nine tenths being singletons, with the ten largest covering 2.6%. Sequenced sample: peripheral blood. The receptor set was obtained from a woman older than 75 with COVID-19, enrolled during active disease.

By share of the sample, this clone is medium-sized. This chain joins TRBV6-1 and TRBJ1-1, with 8 positions matching TRBD1. Germline CDR1 reads MNHNS; CDR2 reads SASEGT. The trim removed 3 bases at V and 10 bases at J, leaving 10 bases unmatched. The length of the CDR3 is 14 residues. CDR3 nucleotide sequence: TGTGCCAGCAGTGACGATCCAGGGGGCAGGGGAGCTTTCTTT. Translating it yields CASSDDPGGRGAFF.

This clone was counted only a few times. The CDR3: CASSFEGQEAFF. The CDR3 coding sequence is TGCGCCAGCAGCTTTGAGGGACAAGAGGCTTTCTTT. V usage is TRBV5-1 and J usage is TRBJ1-1; TRBD1 is a possible D gene (6 bases). The germline CDR1 and CDR2 sequences are SGHRS and YFSETQ. Trimming cost V 2 bases and J 11 bases, with 13 bases left between them. The CDR3 has 12 amino acids.

The genes are TRBV3-1 (or the pseudogene TRBV3-2) and TRBJ1-3; TRBD1 is a possible D gene (6 bases). This CDR3 contains 16 residues. V was clipped by 3 bases and J by 4 bases, with 16 bases between them. Germline values: CDR1 LGHDT, CDR2 YNNKEL (reference sequence). The CDR3: CASSHQNRERGNTIYF. In nucleotides, the CDR3 is TGTGCCAGCAGCCATCAGAACAGGGAGCGCGGAAACACCATATATTTT.

The chain links TRBV6-1 to TRBJ2-1; 9 nucleotides match TRBD1. Trimming at V came to 4 bases and at J to 3 bases, leaving 13 bases not matched to a gene. This CDR3 spans 18 amino acids. Germline loops: CDR1 MNHNS, CDR2 SASEGT. The CDR3 DNA is TGTGCCAGCAGTGTTACTCTAACAGGGGGCGCCCTCTACAATGAGCAGTTCTTC. This translates into CASSVTLTGGALYNEQFF.

This clone was found a few times. The chain has TRBV10-1 and TRBJ1-5; D is perhaps TRBD1 (6 bases). The CDR3 contains 16 residues. V shed 7 bases and J shed 0 bases, with 16 bases lying between them. Germline CDR1 and CDR2: WNHNN and SYGVQD (reference sequence). In DNA form, the CDR3 reads TGCGCCAGCAACCCAGGGGCCTGCTATAGCAATCAGCCCCAGCATTTT. This encodes CASNPGACYSNQPQHF.

V is TRBV6-5 and J is TRBJ2-1, with TRBD1 identical over 7 bases. The CDR3 spans 14 residues. Looked up from germline, CDR1 is MNHEY and CDR2 is SVGAGI. With V trimmed by 5 bases and J by 5 bases, 6 bases remained unmatched. The CDR3 DNA reads as TGTGCCAGCAGTCGGGACAGACAAGACAATGAGCAGTTCTTC. This translates into CASSRDRQDNEQFF.

This clone has only a few counts. V usage is TRBV24-1 and J usage is TRBJ1-5; weak D call: TRBD1 (6 bases). The CDR3 spans 16 residues. Germline-derived CDR1 and CDR2 are KGHDR and SFDVKD. Trimming cost V 4 bases and J 2 bases, with 14 bases left between them. CDR3: CATSDPTGSGNQPQHF. The CDR3 nucleotides are TGTGCCACCAGTGACCCTACAGGGTCTGGCAATCAGCCCCAGCATTTT.

The V and J genes are TRBV5-1 and TRBJ1-1, with a possible D match to TRBD1 (6 bases). The germline gives CDR1 SGHRS, CDR2 YFSETQ. This CDR3 contains 13 residues. The V end lost 4 bases, the J end lost 4 bases, and 11 bases lay between the germline ends. CDR3 sequence: CASSVDRITEAFF. DNA for the CDR3: TGCGCCAGCAGCGTCGACAGGATCACTGAAGCTTTCTTT.

J is TRBJ1-1 and V is TRBV19; D is possibly TRBD1 (5 bases). Between the trimmed V and J ends, which lost 8 bases and 0 bases, there was a span of 13 bases. The germline V gene has CDR1 LNHDA and CDR2 SQIVND (reference sequence). This CDR3 is 14 amino acids long. The CDR3 DNA reads TGTGCCAGTCGCGACAGTAACCTGAACACTGAAGCTTTCTTT. This codes for CASRDSNLNTEAFF.

The rearrangement uses TRBV4-1 and TRBJ2-3; 8 bases are a match to TRBD2. Germline V lookup: CDR1 MGHRA, CDR2 YSYEKL. With 1 base clipped from V and 4 bases from J, the junction kept 7 bases outside the gene matches. The CDR3 has 16 amino acids. DNA for the CDR3: TGCGCCAGCAGCCAAGTAAACCCACTAGCGGCAGATACGCAGTATTTT. As protein: CASSQVNPLAADTQYF.